One and the same sample provided the 10 T cell receptor beta chains below, sequenced in a study of brain T cells in children with intractable seizures. The table came from immunoSEQ multiplex PCR; TCRdb's copy has only in-frame clones and leaves some out. The sample lists approximately 110,000 clones, 94% occurring once. This sample comprised peripheral blood, obtained at surgery. The source of these receptors is a boy less than two years old with hemimegalencephaly and intractable seizures.

The rearrangement links TRBV18 to TRBJ1-5; D call uncertain. Trimming removed 3 bases at V and 6 bases at J, with 12 bases between. The germline V gene has CDR1 KGHSH and CDR2 LQKENI. The CDR3 sequence is 14 residues long. The CDR3: CASSPTLSGQPQHF. CDR3 nucleotides: TGTGCCAGCTCACCCACCCTTTCGGGTCAGCCCCAGCATTTT.

The gene calls are TRBV18 and TRBJ2-5; D call uncertain. The CDR3 length is 13 residues. The germline V gene has CDR1 KGHSH and CDR2 LQKENI. V was cut by 0 bases and J by 5 bases, with 7 bases left in between. The CDR3 spells CASSPPLVETQYF. DNA for the CDR3: TGTGCCAGCTCACCACCGTTGGTGGAGACCCAGTACTTC.

The rearrangement links TRBV6-6 to TRBJ1-1, with a weak D call TRBD1 (5 bases). This CDR3 has 17 amino acids. V was pared by 5 bases and J by 1 base, with 20 bases between. Germline CDR1 MNHNY, CDR2 SVGAGI (reference sequence). CDR3 coding DNA: TGTGCCAGCAGTCCTAAGGTCGGGGCAACCAAGAACACTGAAGCTTTCTTT. Translated, it gives CASSPKVGATKNTEAFF.

The rearrangement joins TRBV6-5 to TRBJ2-2; D not resolved. Germline-derived CDR1 and CDR2 are MNHEY and SVGAGI. Trimming cost V 7 bases and J 8 bases, with 17 bases left between them. CDR3 size: 14 residues. The CDR3 sequence is CASIWSTQRGELFF. Here the CDR3 DNA reads TGTGCCAGCATCTGGTCGACCCAACGGGGGGAGCTGTTTTTT.

V gene TRBV27 combines with J gene TRBJ2-5; the match to TRBD1 covers 10 bases. This CDR3 has 16 amino acids. Trimming cost V 6 bases and J 2 bases; bases outside gene matches: 9. Germline V lookup: CDR1 MNHEY, CDR2 SMNVEV (reference sequence). CDR3 sequence: CASSRIWGQGQETQYF. CDR3 DNA sequence: TGTGCCAGCAGCCGGATCTGGGGACAGGGGCAAGAGACCCAGTACTTC.

This chain connects TRBV7-8 to TRBJ2-6; 12 nucleotides align to TRBD2. With 4 bases clipped from V and 1 base from J, the junction kept 2 bases outside the gene matches. The CDR3 has 17 residues. Germline V lookup: CDR1 SGHVS, CDR2 FQNEAQ. CDR3 nucleotide sequence: TGTGCCAGCAGCTGGACTAGCGGGGAATCTGGGGCCAACGTCCTGACTTTC. It yields the protein CASSWTSGESGANVLTF.

The gene calls are TRBV28 and TRBJ2-3, with 13 bases that match TRBD2. The CDR3 spans 17 residues. The J segment lost 6 bases and the V segment lost 5 bases, leaving 11 bases of the junction unmatched. The germline V gene encodes CDR1 MDHEN and CDR2 SYDVKM. CDR3 region: CASSPPNGLAGDDTQYF. The CDR3 region has the DNA TGTGCCAGCAGTCCACCAAACGGACTAGCGGGAGATGATACGCAGTATTTT.

J is TRBJ2-3 and V is TRBV27; possibly TRBD1 for D (6 bases). Germline CDR1 and CDR2: MNHEY and SMNVEV (reference sequence). With 6 bases removed from V and 6 bases from J, the gap between germline ends came to 10 bases. The length of the CDR3 is 12 residues. CDR3 amino acids: CASSFRGDTQYF. CDR3 nucleotide sequence: TGTGCCAGCAGCTTTAGGGGGGATACGCAGTATTTT.

This rearrangement joins TRBV9 to TRBJ2-1; 12 bases align to TRBD2. CDR3 length: 16 residues. Germline CDR1 and CDR2: SGDLS and YYNGEE. The V and J ends lost 0 bases and 8 bases, in that order; junction bases with no gene match: 6. The CDR3, as DNA: TGTGCCAGCAGCGTAGGGCCTAGCGGGAGGGTCGATGAGCAGTTCTTC. Residues: CASSVGPSGRVDEQFF. Based on the CDR3 plus reference TRBV9 and TRBJ2-1, the full variable domain is DSGVTQTPKHLITATGQRVTLRCSPRSGDLSVYWYQQSLDQGLQFLIQYYNGEERAKGNILERFSAQQFPDLHSELNLSSLELGDSALYFCASSVGPSGRVDEQFFGPGTRLTVL.

This chain uses TRBV6-2 or TRBV6-3 with TRBJ2-5; no definite D call. Germline CDR1 is MNHEY and CDR2 is SVGEGT. Trimming pared 1 base from V and 5 bases from J, leaving 5 bases between. The CDR3 length is 12 residues. Here the CDR3 DNA reads TGTGCCAGCAGTTACTATGGCGAGACCCAGTACTTC. Translation gives CASSYYGETQYF.